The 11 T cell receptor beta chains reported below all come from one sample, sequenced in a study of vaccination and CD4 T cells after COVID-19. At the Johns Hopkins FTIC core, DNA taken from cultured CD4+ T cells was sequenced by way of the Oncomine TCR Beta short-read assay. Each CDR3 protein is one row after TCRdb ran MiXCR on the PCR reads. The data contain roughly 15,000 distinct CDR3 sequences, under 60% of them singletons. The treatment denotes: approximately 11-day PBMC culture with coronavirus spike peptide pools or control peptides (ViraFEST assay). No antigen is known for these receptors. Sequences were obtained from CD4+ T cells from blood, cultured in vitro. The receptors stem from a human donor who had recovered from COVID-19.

CDR3 DNA: TGTGCCAGCAGCCGGCCTGTTTGGCGGGAGGTGAATACGCAGTATTTT. Its translation: CASSRPVWREVNTQYF. The V gene is TRBV16, the J gene TRBJ2-3; 8 nucleotides align to TRBD2. The CDR3 extends over 16 amino acids. J lost 7 bases, V lost 4 bases, and 13 bases had no gene match. Germline CDR1 reads KGHSY; CDR2 reads FQNENV.

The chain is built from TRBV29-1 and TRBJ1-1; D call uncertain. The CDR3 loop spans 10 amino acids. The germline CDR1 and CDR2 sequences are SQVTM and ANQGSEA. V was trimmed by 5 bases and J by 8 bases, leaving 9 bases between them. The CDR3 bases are TGCAGCGTTCGGTTCGAGGAAGCTTTCTTT. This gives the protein CSVRFEEAFF.

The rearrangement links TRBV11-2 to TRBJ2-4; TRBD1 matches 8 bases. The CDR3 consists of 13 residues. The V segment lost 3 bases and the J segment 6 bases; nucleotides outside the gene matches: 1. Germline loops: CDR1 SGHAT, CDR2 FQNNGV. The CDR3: CASSFQGANIQYF. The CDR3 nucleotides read TGTGCCAGCAGCTTTCAGGGGGCAAACATTCAGTACTTC.

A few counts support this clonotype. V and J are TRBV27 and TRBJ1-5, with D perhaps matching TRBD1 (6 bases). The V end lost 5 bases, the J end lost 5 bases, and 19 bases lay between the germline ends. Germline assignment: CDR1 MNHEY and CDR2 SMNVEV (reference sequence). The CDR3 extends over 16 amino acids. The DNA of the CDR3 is TGTGCCAGCAGTACACGAGGGGGGAATTTCTATCAGCCCCAGCATTTT. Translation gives CASSTRGGNFYQPQHF.

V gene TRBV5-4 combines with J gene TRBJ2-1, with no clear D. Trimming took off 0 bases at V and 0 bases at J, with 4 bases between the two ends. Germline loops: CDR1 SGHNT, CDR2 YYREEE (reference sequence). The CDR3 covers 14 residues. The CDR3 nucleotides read TGTGCCAGCAGCTTGGCTAGCTCCTACAATGAGCAGTTCTTC. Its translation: CASSLASSYNEQFF.

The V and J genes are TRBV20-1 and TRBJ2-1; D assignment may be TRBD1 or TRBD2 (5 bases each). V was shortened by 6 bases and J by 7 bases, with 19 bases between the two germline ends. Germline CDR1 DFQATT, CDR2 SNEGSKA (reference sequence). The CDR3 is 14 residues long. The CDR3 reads CSAGRDPVTNEQFF. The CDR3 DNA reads TGCAGTGCGGGCCGGGACCCTGTGACGAATGAGCAGTTCTTC.

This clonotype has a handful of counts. This CDR3 is CASSSLEIGELFF. In nucleotides, the CDR3 is TGCGCCAGCAGCTCCTTAGAGATCGGGGAGCTGTTTTTT. The gene calls are TRBV5-1 and TRBJ2-2; no clear D gene. Germline values: CDR1 SGHRS, CDR2 YFSETQ. The CDR3 loop spans 13 amino acids. V was clipped by 3 bases and J by 7 bases, with 10 bases between them.

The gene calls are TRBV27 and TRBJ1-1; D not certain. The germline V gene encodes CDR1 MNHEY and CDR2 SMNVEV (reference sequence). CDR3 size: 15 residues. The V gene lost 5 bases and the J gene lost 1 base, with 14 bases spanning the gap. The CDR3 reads CASSQPPGKNTEAFF. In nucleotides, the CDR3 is TGTGCCAGCAGTCAACCGCCTGGGAAGAACACTGAAGCTTTCTTT.

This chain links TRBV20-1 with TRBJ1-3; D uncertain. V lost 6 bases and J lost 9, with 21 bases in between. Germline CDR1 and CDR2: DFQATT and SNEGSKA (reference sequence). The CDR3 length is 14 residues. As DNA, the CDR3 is TGCAGTGCCCTTCCCGCTGACTGGAAAAGCACCATATATTTT. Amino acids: CSALPADWKSTIYF.

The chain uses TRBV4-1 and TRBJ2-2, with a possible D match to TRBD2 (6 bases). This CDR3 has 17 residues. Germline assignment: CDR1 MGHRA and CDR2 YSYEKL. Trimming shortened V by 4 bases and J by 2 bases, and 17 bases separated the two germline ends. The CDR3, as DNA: TGCGCCAGCAGCCCACGTTATACTAGCCGTAACACCGGGGAGCTGTTTTTT. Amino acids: CASSPRYTSRNTGELFF.

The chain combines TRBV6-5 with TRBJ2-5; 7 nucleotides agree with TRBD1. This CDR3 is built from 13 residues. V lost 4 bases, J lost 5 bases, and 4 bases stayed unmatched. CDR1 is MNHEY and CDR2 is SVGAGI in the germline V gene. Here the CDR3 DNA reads TGTGCCAGCAGTTCAGGGGGACGGGAGACCCAGTACTTC. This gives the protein CASSSGGRETQYF.